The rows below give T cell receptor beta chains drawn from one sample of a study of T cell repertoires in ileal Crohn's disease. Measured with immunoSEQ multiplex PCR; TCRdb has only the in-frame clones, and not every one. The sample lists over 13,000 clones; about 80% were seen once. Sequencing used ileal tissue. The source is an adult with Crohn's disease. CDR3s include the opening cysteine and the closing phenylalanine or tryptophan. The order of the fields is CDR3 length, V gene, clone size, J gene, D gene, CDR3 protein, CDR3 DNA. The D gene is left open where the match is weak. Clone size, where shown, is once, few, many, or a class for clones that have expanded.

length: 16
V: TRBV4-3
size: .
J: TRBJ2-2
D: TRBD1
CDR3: CASSQEGQEDTGELFF
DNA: TGCGCCAGCAGCCAAGAAGGACAGGAAGACACCGGGGAGCTGTTTTTT

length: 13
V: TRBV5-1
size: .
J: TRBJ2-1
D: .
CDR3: CASSLMTGEGQFF
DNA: TGCGCCAGCAGCTTAATGACAGGGGAGGGGCAGTTCTTC

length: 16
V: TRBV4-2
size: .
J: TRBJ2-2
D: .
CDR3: CASSQLGGDSTGELFF
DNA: TGTGCCAGCAGCCAACTCGGCGGGGACTCCACCGGGGAGCTGTTTTTT

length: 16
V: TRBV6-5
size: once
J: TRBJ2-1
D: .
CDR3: CASSLDGVGSYNEQFF
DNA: TGTGCCAGCAGTTTAGACGGGGTTGGCTCCTACAATGAGCAGTTCTTC

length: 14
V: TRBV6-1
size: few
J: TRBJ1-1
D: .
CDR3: CASSSRAFNTEAFF
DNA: TGTGCCAGCAGTTCCAGGGCCTTTAACACTGAAGCTTTCTTT

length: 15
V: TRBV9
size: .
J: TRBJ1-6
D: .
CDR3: CASSALDSNNSPLHF
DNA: TGTGCCAGCAGCGCCTTGGACAGCAATAATTCACCCCTCCACTTT

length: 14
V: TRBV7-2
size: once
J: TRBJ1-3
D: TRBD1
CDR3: CASSSTGAGNTIYF
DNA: TGTGCCAGCAGCTCGACAGGGGCTGGAAACACCATATATTTT

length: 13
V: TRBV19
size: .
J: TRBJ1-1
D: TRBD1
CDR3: CASSNRGNTEAFF
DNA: TGTGCCAGTAGTAACAGGGGGAACACTGAAGCTTTCTTT

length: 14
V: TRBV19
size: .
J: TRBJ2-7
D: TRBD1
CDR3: CASAGQGSSYEQYF
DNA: TGTGCCAGTGCAGGACAGGGGTCGAGCTACGAGCAGTACTTC

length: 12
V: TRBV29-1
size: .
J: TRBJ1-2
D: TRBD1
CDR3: CSVRTNDREDTF
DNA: TGCAGCGTTCGTACTAATGACAGGGAGGACACCTTC

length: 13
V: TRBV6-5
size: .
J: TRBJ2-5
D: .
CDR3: CASSYSGAETQYF
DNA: TGTGCCAGCAGTTACTCCGGAGCCGAGACCCAGTACTTC

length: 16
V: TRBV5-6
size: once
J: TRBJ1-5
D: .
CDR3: CASSLRRGFRNQPQHF
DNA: TGTGCCAGCAGCTTGCGGCGGGGGTTCCGCAATCAGCCCCAGCATTTT

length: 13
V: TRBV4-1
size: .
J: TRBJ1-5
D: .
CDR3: CASSQKLNQPQHF
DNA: TGCGCCAGCAGCCAAAAGCTCAATCAGCCCCAGCATTTT

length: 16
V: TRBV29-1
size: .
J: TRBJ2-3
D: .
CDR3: CSVEGDPKGVTDTQYF
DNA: TGCAGCGTTGAAGGGGACCCCAAGGGGGTCACAGATACGCAGTATTTT

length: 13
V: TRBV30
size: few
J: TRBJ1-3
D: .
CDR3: CAWSPNSGNTIYF
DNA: TGTGCCTGGAGTCCCAACTCTGGAAACACCATATATTTT

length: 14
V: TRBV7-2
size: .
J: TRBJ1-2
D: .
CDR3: CASSSGTTYDGYTF
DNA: TGTGCCAGCAGCTCAGGGACTACCTACGATGGCTACACCTTC

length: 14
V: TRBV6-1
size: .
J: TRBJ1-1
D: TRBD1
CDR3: CASSDGTGGTEAFF
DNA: TGTGCCAGCAGTGATGGTACAGGGGGCACTGAAGCTTTCTTT

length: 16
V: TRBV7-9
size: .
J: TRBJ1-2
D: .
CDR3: CASSGWTVTAPYGYTF
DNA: TGTGCCAGCAGCGGGTGGACAGTCACTGCGCCCTATGGCTACACCTTC

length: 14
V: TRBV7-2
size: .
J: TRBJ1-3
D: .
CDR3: CASTRGAGGNTIYF
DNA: TGTGCCAGCACCCGGGGGGCTGGTGGAAACACCATATATTTT

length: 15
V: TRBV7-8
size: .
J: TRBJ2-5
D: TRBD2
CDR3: CASSLGLAGGETQYF
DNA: TGTGCCAGCAGCTTAGGACTAGCGGGGGGGGAGACCCAGTACTTC

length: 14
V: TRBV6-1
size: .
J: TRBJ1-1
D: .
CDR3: CASAYDEVNTEAFF
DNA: TGTGCCAGCGCATACGATGAGGTGAACACTGAAGCTTTCTTT

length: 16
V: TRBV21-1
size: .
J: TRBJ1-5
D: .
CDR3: CASSRGAGHSNQPQHF
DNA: TGTGCCAGCAGTCGGGGGGCAGGACATAGCAATCAGCCCCAGCATTTT

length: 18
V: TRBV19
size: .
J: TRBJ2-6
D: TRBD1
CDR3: CASSPRDRGMSGANVLTF
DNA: TGTGCCAGTAGTCCGCGGGACAGGGGAATGTCTGGGGCCAACGTCCTGACTTTC

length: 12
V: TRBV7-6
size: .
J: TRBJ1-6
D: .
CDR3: CASSSSGSPLHF
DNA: TGTGCCAGCAGCTCGTCGGGTTCACCCCTCCACTTT

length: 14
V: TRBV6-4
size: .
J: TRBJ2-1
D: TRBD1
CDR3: CASKAGQGAGEQFF
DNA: TGTGCCAGCAAGGCGGGACAGGGGGCTGGTGAGCAGTTCTTC

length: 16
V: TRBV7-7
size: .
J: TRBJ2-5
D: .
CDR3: CASSLLLGLPEQTQYF
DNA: TGTGCTAGCAGCTTATTGCTGGGACTCCCCGAGCAGACCCAGTACTTC